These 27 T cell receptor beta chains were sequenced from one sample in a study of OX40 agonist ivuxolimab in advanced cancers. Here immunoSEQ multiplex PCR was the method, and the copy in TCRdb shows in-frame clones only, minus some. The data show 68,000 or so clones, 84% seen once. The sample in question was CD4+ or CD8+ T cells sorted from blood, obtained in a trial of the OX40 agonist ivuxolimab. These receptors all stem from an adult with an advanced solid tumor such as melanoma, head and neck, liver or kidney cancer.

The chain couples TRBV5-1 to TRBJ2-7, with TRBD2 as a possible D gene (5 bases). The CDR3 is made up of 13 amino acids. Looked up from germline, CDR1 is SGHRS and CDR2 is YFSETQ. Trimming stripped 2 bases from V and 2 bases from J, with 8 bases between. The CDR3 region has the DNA TGCGCCAGCAGCTTACCCGGGGCCTACGAGCAGTACTTC. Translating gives CASSLPGAYEQYF. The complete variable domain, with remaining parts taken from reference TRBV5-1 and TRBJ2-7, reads KAGVTQTPRYLIKTRGQQVTLSCSPISGHRSVSWYQQTPGQGLQFLFEYFSETQRNKGNFPGRFSGRQFSNSRSEMNVSTLELGDSALYLCASSLPGAYEQYFGPGTRLTVT.

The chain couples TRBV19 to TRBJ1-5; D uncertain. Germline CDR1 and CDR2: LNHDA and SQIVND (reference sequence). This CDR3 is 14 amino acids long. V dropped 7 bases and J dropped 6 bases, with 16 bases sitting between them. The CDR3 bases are TGTGCCAGTACGGCCCAGCCGAAAAGTCAGCCCCAGCATTTT. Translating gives CASTAQPKSQPQHF.

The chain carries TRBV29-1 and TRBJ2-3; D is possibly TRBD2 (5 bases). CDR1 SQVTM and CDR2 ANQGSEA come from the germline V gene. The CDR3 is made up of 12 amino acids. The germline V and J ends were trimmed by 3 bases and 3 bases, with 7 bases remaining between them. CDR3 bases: TGCAGCGTTGATTCGGGGACAGATACGCAGTATTTT. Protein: CSVDSGTDTQYF.

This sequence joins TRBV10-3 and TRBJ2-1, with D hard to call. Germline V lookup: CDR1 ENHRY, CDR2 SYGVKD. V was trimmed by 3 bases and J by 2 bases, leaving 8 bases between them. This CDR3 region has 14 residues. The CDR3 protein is CAISDDQPYNEQFF. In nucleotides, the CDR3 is TGTGCCATCAGTGACGACCAACCCTACAATGAGCAGTTCTTC.

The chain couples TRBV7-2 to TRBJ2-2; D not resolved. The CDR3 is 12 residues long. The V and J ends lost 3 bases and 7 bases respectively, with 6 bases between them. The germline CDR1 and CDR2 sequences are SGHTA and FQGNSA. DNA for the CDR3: TGTGCCAGCAGCTTTCTGGACGGGGAGCTGTTTTTT. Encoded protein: CASSFLDGELFF.

The CDR3 nucleotides read TGTGCCAGTAGCGGAGGGCCAGAGACCCAGTACTTC. Its translation: CASSGGPETQYF. The chain is built from TRBV19 and TRBJ2-5, with D possibly matching TRBD2 (6 bases). Trimming left V 6 bases short and J 4 bases short, with 9 bases between. This CDR3 region has 12 residues. The germline gives CDR1 LNHDA, CDR2 SQIVND (reference sequence).

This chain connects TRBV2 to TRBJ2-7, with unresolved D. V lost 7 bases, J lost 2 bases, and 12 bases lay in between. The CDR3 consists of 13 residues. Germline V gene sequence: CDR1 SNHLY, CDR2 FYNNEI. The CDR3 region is CASTPQPAYEQYF. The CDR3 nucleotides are TGTGCCAGCACACCCCAGCCAGCCTACGAGCAGTACTTC.

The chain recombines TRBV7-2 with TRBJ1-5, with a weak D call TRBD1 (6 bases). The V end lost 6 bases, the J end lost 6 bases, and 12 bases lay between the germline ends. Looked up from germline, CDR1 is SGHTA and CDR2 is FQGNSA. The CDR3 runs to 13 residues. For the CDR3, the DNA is TGTGCCAGCAGTTCACAGGGTGGTCAGCCCCAGCATTTT. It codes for CASSSQGGQPQHF.

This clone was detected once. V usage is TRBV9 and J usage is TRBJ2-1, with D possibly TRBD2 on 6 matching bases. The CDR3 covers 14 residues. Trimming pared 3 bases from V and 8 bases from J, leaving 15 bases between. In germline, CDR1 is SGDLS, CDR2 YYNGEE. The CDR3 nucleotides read TGTGCCAGCAGCGGGGCGACTAGTTTCCATGAGCAGTTCTTC. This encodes CASSGATSFHEQFF.

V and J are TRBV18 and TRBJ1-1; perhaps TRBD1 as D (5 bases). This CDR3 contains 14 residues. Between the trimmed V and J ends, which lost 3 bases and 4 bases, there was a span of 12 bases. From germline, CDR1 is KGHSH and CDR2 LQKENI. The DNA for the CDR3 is TGTGCCAGCTCACCTCCCCCGGGGGGCACTGAAGCTTTCTTT. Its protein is CASSPPPGGTEAFF.

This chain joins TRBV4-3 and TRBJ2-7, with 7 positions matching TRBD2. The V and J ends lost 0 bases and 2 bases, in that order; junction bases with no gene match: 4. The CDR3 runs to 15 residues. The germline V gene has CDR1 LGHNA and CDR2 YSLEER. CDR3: CASSQDWGGTYEQYF. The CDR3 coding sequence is TGCGCCAGCAGCCAAGATTGGGGAGGGACCTACGAGCAGTACTTC.

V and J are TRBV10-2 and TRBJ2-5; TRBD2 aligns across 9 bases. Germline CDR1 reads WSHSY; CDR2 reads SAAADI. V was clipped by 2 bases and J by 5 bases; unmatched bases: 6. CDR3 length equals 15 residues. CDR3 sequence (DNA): TGCGCCAGCAGTGAGCCCAGCGGGGGGCGGGAGACCCAGTACTTC. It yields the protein CASSEPSGGRETQYF.

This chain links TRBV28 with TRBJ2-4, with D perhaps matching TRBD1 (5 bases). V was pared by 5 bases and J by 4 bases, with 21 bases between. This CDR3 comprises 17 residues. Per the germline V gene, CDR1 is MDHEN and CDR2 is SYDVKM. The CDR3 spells CASSGRVGRQRKNIQYF. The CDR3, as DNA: TGTGCCAGCAGTGGCCGGGTGGGGCGACAGAGAAAAAACATTCAGTACTTC.

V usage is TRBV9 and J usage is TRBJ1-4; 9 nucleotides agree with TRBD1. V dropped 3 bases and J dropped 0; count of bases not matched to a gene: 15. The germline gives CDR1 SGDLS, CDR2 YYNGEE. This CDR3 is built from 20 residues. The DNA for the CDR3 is TGTGCCAGCAGCGCCCGGGACAGGGACCGAGATTTTGCAACTAATGAAAAACTGTTTTTT. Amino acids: CASSARDRDRDFATNEKLFF.

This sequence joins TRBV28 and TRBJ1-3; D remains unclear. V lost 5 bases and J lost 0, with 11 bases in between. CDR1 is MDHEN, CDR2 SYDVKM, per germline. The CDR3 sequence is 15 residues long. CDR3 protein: CASSLDHYSGNTIYF. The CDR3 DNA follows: TGTGCCAGCAGTCTGGACCACTACTCTGGAAACACCATATATTTT.

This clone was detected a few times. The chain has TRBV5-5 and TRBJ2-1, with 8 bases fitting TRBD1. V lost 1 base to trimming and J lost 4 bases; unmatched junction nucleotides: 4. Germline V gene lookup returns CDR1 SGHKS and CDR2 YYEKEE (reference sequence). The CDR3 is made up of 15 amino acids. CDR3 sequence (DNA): TGTGCCAGCAGCTTGCAGGGGGCGGGATACAATGAGCAGTTCTTC. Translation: CASSLQGAGYNEQFF.

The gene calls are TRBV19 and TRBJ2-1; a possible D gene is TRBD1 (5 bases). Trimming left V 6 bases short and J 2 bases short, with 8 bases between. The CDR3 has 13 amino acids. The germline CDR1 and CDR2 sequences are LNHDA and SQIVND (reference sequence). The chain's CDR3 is CASRQAAYNEQFF. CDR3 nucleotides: TGTGCCAGTAGACAGGCGGCCTACAATGAGCAGTTCTTC.

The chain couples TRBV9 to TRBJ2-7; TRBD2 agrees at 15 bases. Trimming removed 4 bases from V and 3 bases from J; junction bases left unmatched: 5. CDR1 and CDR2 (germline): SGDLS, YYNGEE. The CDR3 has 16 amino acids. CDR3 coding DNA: TGTGCCAGCAGCCCGGGACTAGCGGGGGGTTACTACGAGCAGTACTTC. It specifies CASSPGLAGGYYEQYF.

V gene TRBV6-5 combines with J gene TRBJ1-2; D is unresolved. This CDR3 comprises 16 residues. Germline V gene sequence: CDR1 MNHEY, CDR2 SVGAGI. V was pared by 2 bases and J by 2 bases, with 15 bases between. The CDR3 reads CASSYATTSVNYGYTF. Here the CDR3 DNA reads TGTGCCAGCAGTTACGCAACAACGTCAGTAAACTATGGCTACACCTTC.

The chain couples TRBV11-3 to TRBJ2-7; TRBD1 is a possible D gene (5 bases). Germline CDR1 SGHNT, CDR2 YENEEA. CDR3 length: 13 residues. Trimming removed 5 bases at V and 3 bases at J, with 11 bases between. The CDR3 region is CASSKDTSYEQYF. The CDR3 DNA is TGTGCCAGCAGCAAGGACACGAGCTACGAGCAGTACTTC. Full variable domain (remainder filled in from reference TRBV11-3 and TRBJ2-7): EAGVVQSPRYKIIEKKQPVAFWCNPISGHNTLYWYLQNLGQGPELLIRYENEEAVDDSQLPKDRFSAERLKGVDSTLKIQPAELGDSAVYLCASSKDTSYEQYFGPGTRLTVT.

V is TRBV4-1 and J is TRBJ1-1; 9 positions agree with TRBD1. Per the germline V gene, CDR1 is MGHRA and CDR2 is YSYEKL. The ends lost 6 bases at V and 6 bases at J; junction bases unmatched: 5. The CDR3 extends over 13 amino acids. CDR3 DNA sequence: TGCGCCAGCAGTCTCGGGACAGGGTCTGAAGCTTTCTTT. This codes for CASSLGTGSEAFF.

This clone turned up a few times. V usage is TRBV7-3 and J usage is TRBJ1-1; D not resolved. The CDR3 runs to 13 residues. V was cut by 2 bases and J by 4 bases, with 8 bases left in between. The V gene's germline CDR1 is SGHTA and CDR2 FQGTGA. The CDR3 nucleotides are TGTGCCAGCAGCTTAGGTGGTCGCACTGAAGCTTTCTTT. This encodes CASSLGGRTEAFF.

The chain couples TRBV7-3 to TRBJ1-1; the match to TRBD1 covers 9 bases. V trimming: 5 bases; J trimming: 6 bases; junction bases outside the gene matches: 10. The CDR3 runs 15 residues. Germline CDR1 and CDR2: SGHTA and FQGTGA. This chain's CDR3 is CASSPRGQGGAEAFF. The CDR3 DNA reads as TGTGCCAGCAGCCCGCGGGGACAGGGTGGGGCTGAAGCTTTCTTT. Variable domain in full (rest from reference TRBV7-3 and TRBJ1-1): GAGVSQTPSNKVTEKGKYVELRCDPISGHTALYWYRQSLGQGPEFLIYFQGTGAADDSGLPNDRFFAVRPEGSVSTLKIQRTERGDSAVYLCASSPRGQGGAEAFFGQGTRLTVV.

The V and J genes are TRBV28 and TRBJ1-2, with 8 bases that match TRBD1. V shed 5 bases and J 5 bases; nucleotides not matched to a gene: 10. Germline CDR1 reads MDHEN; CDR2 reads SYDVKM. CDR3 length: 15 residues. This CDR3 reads CASSPAGGVLYGYTF. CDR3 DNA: TGTGCCAGCAGTCCCGCAGGGGGCGTTCTGTATGGCTACACCTTC.

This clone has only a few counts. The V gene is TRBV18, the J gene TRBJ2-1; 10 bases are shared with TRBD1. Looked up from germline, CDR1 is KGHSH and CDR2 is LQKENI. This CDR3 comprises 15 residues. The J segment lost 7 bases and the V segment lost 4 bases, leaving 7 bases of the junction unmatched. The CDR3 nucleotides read TGTGCCAGCTCACTAAGACAGGGGGCCAGGAATGAGCAGTTCTTC. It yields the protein CASSLRQGARNEQFF. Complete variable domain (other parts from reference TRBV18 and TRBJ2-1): NAGVMQNPRHLVRRRGQEARLRCSPMKGHSHVYWYRQLPEEGLKFMVYLQKENIIDESGMPKERFSAEFPKEGPSILRIQQVVRGDSAAYFCASSLRQGARNEQFFGPGTRLTVL.

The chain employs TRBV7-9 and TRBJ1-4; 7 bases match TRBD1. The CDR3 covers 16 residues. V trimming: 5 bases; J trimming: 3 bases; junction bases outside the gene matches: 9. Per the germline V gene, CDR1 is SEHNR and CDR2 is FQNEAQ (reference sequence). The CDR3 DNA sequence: TGTGCCAGCAGCCTTGGGACAGTAGTTTCTAATGAAAAACTGTTTTTT. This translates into CASSLGTVVSNEKLFF.

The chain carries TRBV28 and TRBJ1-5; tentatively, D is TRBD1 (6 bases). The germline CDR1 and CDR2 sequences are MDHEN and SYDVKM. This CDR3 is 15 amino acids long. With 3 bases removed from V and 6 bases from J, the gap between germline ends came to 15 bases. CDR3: CASSLSDRRGQPQHF. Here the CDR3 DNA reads TGTGCCAGCAGTTTGTCTGACAGGAGAGGTCAGCCCCAGCATTTT.